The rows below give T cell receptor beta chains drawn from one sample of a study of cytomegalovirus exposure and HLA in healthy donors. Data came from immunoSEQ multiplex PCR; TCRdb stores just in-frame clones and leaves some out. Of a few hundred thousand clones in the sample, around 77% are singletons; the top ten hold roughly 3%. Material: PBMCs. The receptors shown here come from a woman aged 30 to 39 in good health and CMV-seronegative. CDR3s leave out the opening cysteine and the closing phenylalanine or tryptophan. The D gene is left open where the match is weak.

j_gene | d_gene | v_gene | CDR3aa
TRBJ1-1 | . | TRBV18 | ASSPRPGNTEAF
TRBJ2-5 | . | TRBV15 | ATSILDRGAYEQY
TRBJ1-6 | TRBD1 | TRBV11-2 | ASSSGTGDSPLH
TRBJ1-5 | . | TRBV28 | ASRREGLSQH
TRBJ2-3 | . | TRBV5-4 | ASSLLLAGDTQY
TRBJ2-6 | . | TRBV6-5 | ASRPEGAGANVLT
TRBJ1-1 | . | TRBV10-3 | AITAGRGDTEAF
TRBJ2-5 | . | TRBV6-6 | ASAQGGETQY
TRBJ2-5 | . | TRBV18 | ASSPLAKGETQY
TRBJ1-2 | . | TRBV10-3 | AISESRGRDGYT
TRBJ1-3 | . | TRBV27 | ASRGERNTIY
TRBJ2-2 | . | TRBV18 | ASSPSTRANTGELF
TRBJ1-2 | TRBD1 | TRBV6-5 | ASSPTGTGNGYT
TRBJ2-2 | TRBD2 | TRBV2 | ASIFSSGSNTGELF
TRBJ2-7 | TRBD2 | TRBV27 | ASSVLAGGQQY
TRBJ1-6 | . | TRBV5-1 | ASSLERYRDNSPLH
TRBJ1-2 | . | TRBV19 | ASSRQGLTFGYT
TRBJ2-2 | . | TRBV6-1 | ASSALRELGIGAGELF
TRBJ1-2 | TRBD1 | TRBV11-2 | ASSLVQGEAGYT
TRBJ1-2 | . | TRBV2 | ASSDRPGYGYP
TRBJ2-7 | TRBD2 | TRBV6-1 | ASSSREDRAEQY
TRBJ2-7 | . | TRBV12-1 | ASRNSGTGISYEQY
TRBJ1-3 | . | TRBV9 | ASSAGGGVSGNTIY
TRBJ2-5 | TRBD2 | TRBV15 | ATSRGTLAGGDKETQY
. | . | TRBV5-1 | ASSLKGTPHEQY
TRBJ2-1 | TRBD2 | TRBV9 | ASSVSRTSGNYNEQF
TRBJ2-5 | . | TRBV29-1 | SVAFQETQY
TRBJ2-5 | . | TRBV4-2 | ASSQARGETQY
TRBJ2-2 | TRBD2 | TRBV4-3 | ASSQVGIAGGPRTGELF
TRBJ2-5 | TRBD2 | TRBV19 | ASSPLRGLAVQETQY
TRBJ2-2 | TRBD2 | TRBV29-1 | SAAGPVNTGELF
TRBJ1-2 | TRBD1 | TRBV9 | ASSVEGQSPAGYT
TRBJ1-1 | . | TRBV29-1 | SVVRVPMNTEAF
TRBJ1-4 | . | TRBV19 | ASSNSLHWEKLF
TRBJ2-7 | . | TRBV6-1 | ASSEGEDPIYEQY
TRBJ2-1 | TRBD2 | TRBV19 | ASSPRLAGGPTYNEQF
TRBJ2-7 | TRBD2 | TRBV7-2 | ASSSTGLISYEQY
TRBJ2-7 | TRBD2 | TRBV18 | ASSPFPLAGGSVADEQY
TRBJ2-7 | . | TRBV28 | ASGQISYEQY
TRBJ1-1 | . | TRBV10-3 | AISLDTMNTEAF
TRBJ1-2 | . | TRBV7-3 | ASSLNLGRGYT